This TCR beta chain was recovered during a study of blood T cell repertoires in COVID-19. Study-wide background: Whether acute or convalescent, the COVID-19 samples came from the United States, Italy and Spain. T cells, B-cell-depleted T cells, or PBMCs supplied cDNA or gDNA.

Assay: immunoSEQ multiplex PCR; the TCRdb copy retains only in-frame clones and omits some. The sample lists roughly 250,000 clones, about 83% occurring once. The origin of this receptor is a woman between 40 and 50 years old who had been exposed to COVID-19. The sample was PBMCs or T cells enriched from blood (not recorded which).

CDR3 sequence reads: CASSVTSGTDTQYF. The DNA for the CDR3 is TGTGCCAGCAGCGTCACTAGCGGCACAGATACGCAGTATTTT. The chain has TRBV5-6 and TRBJ2-3; 7 nucleotides align to TRBD2. Germline V gives CDR1 SGHDT, CDR2 YYEEEE. V shed 4 bases and J 1 base; nucleotides not matched to a gene: 3. The CDR3 contains 14 residues.